This passage covers 18 T cell receptor beta chains from one sample sequenced in a study of PD-1 blockade in classical Hodgkin lymphoma. The time point was: cycle 4 day 1 (C4D1), after around six weeks of nivolumab. Every patient had relapsed following autologous stem cell transplantation, and cohorts differed in brentuximab vedotin exposure. The repertoire was sequenced with immunoSEQ multiplex PCR; TCRdb's copy has only in-frame clones and lacks some. The repertoire holds tens of thousands of clones, with around 80% as singletons. The sequenced sample was peripheral blood mononuclear cells (PBMCs), obtained before the fourth cycle of nivolumab. These receptor sequences come from a human donor with classical Hodgkin lymphoma.

V and J are TRBV25-1 and TRBJ2-1; 7 positions match TRBD2. The V segment lost 8 bases and the J segment 8 bases; nucleotides outside the gene matches: 9. Germline V gene sequence: CDR1 MGHDK, CDR2 SYGVNS. This CDR3 is built from 13 residues. CDR3 residues: CASGGRGVDEQFF. CDR3 in DNA: TGTGCCAGCGGCGGACGGGGGGTGGATGAGCAGTTCTTC. The whole variable domain, remainder taken from reference TRBV25-1 and TRBJ2-1, is EADIYQTPRYLVIGTGKKITLECSQTMGHDKMYWYQQDPGMELHLIHYSYGVNSTEKGDLSSESTVSRIRTEHFPLTLESARPSHTSQYLCASGGRGVDEQFFGPGTRLTVL.

The chain employs TRBV12-5 and TRBJ2-5; D gene uncertain. Germline assignment: CDR1 LGHNT and CDR2 FRNRAP. V was cut by 0 bases and J by 8 bases, with 10 bases left in between. This CDR3 is built from 13 residues. Here the CDR3 reads CASGLVLIGTQYF. DNA of the CDR3: TGTGCTAGTGGTTTGGTACTAATTGGTACCCAGTACTTC.

This clone occurred once. The chain is built from TRBV5-6 and TRBJ2-5; tentatively, D is TRBD2 (5 bases). Trimming removed 0 bases from V and 3 bases from J, with 9 bases in between. This CDR3 region has 14 residues. Germline V gene data show CDR1 as SGHDT and CDR2 as YYEEEE. The CDR3 reads CASSLVVGEETQYF. In DNA, the CDR3 is TGTGCCAGCAGCTTGGTAGTCGGGGAAGAGACCCAGTACTTC.

This sequence joins TRBV6-5 and TRBJ1-2; D may be TRBD1 (6 bases). The V and J ends lost 5 bases and 4 bases respectively, with 11 bases between them. The length of the CDR3 is 13 residues. From germline, CDR1 is MNHEY and CDR2 SVGAGI. The DNA of the CDR3 is TGTGCCAGCAGTCCGGACAGCTCCTATGGCTACACCTTC. It translates to CASSPDSSYGYTF.

The chain recombines TRBV7-2 with TRBJ2-1; D possibly corresponds to TRBD1 (5 bases). V was cut by 4 bases and J by 3 bases, with 13 bases left in between. In germline, CDR1 is SGHTA, CDR2 FQGNSA. This CDR3 spans 15 amino acids. This CDR3 reads CASSYQWGGYNEQFF. CDR3 DNA: TGTGCCAGCAGCTACCAATGGGGCGGCTACAATGAGCAGTTCTTC.

This clone was observed a single time. The chain is built from TRBV25-1 and TRBJ2-7, with D hard to call. The CDR3 loop spans 13 amino acids. V was pared by 4 bases and J by 6 bases, with 13 bases between. CDR1 and CDR2 from the germline V gene are MGHDK and SYGVNS. The DNA for the CDR3 is TGTGCCAGCAGTGCGAAAATCTCTCTCGAGCAGTACTTC. Encoded protein: CASSAKISLEQYF.

The chain links TRBV9 to TRBJ1-1; the D gene is possibly TRBD1 (5 bases). Germline V gene lookup returns CDR1 SGDLS and CDR2 YYNGEE. Trimming took 1 base from V and 1 from J, leaving 20 bases between them. The CDR3 length is 18 residues. CDR3 coding DNA: TGTGCCAGCAGCGTAAGGCCGTCGAGGGGCTCCGGGAACACTGAAGCTTTCTTT. It specifies CASSVRPSRGSGNTEAFF.

The genes are TRBV6-5 and TRBJ2-7, with D perhaps TRBD2 (6 bases). V lost 2 bases and J lost 2, with 10 bases in between. CDR1 and CDR2 from the germline V gene are MNHEY and SVGAGI. The CDR3 consists of 14 residues. The CDR3 coding sequence is TGTGCCAGCAGTTACAGTGGGACTCCCTACGAGCAGTACTTC. It codes for CASSYSGTPYEQYF.

The chain uses TRBV5-4 and TRBJ2-5; TRBD1 might be the D (6 bases). Germline V gene data show CDR1 as SGHNT and CDR2 as YYREEE (reference sequence). The CDR3 sequence is 15 residues long. The V gene lost 1 base and the J gene lost 5 bases, with 15 bases spanning the gap. CDR3 residues: CASSLRSGADETQYF. CDR3 coding DNA: TGTGCCAGCAGCTTGAGGTCAGGGGCTGACGAGACCCAGTACTTC.

The rearrangement joins TRBV4-1 to TRBJ2-5; 8 positions agree with TRBD1. The tail of the sequence fits TRBJ2-7 better, so the J call may be wrong. CDR1 MGHRA and CDR2 YSYEKL come from the germline V gene. The CDR3 has 15 amino acids. The CDR3 protein is CASSPPDREVYEQYF. The CDR3 bases are TGCGCCAGCAGCCCCCCGGACAGGGAAGTGTACGAGCAGTACTTC.

CDR3 region: CASSYWNTEAFF. Here the CDR3 DNA reads TGTGCCAGCAGTTACTGGAACACTGAAGCTTTCTTT. This rearrangement joins TRBV6-6 to TRBJ1-1; D gene uncertain. Per the germline V gene, CDR1 is MNHNY and CDR2 is SVGAGI (reference sequence). This CDR3 has 12 residues. Trimming stripped 1 base from V and 1 base from J, with 1 base between.

This clone was detected only a few times. The CDR3 region has the DNA TGCGCCAGCAGCCAAGATCTGGGACAGGGGAATGAAAAACTGTTTTTT. This codes for CASSQDLGQGNEKLFF. This sequence joins TRBV4-1 and TRBJ1-4, with 10 bases lining up with TRBD1. The CDR3 sequence is 16 residues long. CDR1 MGHRA and CDR2 YSYEKL come from the germline V gene. V lost 0 bases and J lost 5; bases outside the gene matches: 3.

This chain joins TRBV23-1 and TRBJ2-7; D is perhaps TRBD1 (6 bases). TRBV23-1 is noted as an ORF with a role that remains uncertain. This CDR3 has 17 residues. The V gene lost 0 bases and the J gene lost 3 bases, with 18 bases spanning the gap. In DNA form, the CDR3 reads TGCGCCAGCAGTCAATCGGGGGTAAGAGGGGGAAGCTACGAGCAGTACTTC. This encodes CASSQSGVRGGSYEQYF.

The gene calls are TRBV5-5 and TRBJ1-2; D gene ambiguous. The CDR3 loop spans 11 amino acids. The V gene lost 2 bases and the J gene lost 3 bases, with 2 bases spanning the gap. Germline CDR1 reads SGHKS; CDR2 reads YYEKEE (reference sequence). The chain's CDR3 is CASSLDYGYTF. CDR3 bases: TGTGCCAGCAGCTTAGACTATGGCTACACCTTC.

The chain recombines TRBV19 with TRBJ1-5, with D possibly matching TRBD1 (5 bases). Germline-derived CDR1 and CDR2 are LNHDA and SQIVND (reference sequence). Between the trimmed V and J ends, which lost 4 bases and 0 bases, there was a span of 13 bases. The CDR3 loop spans 16 amino acids. CDR3 loop: CASSRSLTDSNQPQHF. The CDR3 DNA follows: TGTGCCAGTAGTAGAAGCTTGACAGATAGCAATCAGCCCCAGCATTTT.

This clone turned up a few times. The V and J genes are TRBV30 and TRBJ2-2; no firm D call. Trimming left V 5 bases short and J 6 bases short, with 7 bases between. Germline CDR1 and CDR2: GTSNPN and SVGIG (reference sequence). This CDR3 has 11 amino acids. CDR3 nucleotide sequence: TGTGCCTGGGCGGTTGCCGGGGAGCTGTTTTTT. It is translated as CAWAVAGELFF.

The rearrangement links TRBV7-9 to TRBJ1-4; a possible D gene is TRBD1 (5 bases). The CDR3 is 16 amino acids. Germline V gives CDR1 SEHNR, CDR2 FQNEAQ (reference sequence). V gave up 4 bases and J gave up 6 bases, with 18 bases separating them. The CDR3 reads CASSSPTDRMDEKLFF. The CDR3 coding sequence is TGTGCCAGCAGCTCACCGACCGACAGAATGGATGAAAAACTGTTTTTT.

The chain has TRBV6-1 and TRBJ2-2; 7 nucleotides match TRBD2. CDR3 length equals 14 residues. Trimming took 10 bases from V and 6 from J; bases not matched to a gene: 11. Per germline, CDR1 MNHNS and CDR2 SASEGT. This chain's CDR3 is CAIRSAGRAGELFF. CDR3 coding DNA: TGTGCCATCAGGTCGGCAGGGAGGGCCGGGGAGCTGTTTTTT.